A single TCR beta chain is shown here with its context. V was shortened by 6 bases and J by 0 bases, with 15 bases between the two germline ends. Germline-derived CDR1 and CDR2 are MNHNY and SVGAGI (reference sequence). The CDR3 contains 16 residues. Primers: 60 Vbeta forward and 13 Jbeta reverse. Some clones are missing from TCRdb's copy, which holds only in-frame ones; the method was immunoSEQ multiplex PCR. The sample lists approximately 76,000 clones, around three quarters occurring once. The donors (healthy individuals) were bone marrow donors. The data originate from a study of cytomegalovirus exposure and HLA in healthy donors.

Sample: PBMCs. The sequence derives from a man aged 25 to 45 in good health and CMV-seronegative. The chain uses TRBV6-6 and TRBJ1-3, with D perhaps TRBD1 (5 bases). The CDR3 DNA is TGTGCCAGCAGACCACAACAGGTTCTCTCTGGAAACACCATATATTTT. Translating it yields CASRPQQVLSGNTIYF.